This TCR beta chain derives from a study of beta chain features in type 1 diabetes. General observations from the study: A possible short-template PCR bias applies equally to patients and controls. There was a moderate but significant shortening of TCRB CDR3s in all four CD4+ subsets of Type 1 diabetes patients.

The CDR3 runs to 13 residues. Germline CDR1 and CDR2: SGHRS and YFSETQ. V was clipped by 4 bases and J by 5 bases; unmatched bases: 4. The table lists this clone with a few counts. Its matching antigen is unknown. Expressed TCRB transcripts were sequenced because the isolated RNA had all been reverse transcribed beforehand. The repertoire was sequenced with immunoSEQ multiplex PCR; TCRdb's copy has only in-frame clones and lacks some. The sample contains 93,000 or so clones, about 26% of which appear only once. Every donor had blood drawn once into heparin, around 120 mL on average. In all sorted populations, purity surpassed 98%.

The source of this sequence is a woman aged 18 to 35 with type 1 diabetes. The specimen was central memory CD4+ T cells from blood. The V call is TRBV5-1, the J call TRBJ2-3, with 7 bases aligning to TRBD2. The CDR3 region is CASSPGGGDTQYF. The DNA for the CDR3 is TGCGCCAGCAGCCCGGGGGGAGGAGATACGCAGTATTTT.